This passage covers 14 T cell receptor beta chains from one sample sequenced in a study of shared clonotypes between healthy human individuals. Cells designated naive CD8 were CD45RO-negative and were positively selected for CCR7, with terminally differentiated effector memory CD45RA+ cells excluded. Generated by immunoSEQ multiplex PCR, the TCRdb table keeps only in-frame clones and is missing some. The sample shows roughly 2 million clones, approximately 94% of them seen only once. Input material: naive CD8+ T cells sorted from blood. Every receptor here comes from a young man in good health.

The CDR3 DNA sequence: TGTGCCATCCTCGGACTGGGACAGGGGATTTATGGCTACACCTTC. Translated, it gives CAILGLGQGIYGYTF. This chain uses TRBV10-3 with TRBJ1-2, with TRBD1 matching over 10 bases. The CDR3 is made up of 15 amino acids. With V trimmed by 8 bases and J by 5 bases, 11 bases remained unmatched. Germline assignment: CDR1 ENHRY and CDR2 SYGVKD.

This chain uses TRBV27 with TRBJ1-2, with 9 bases identical to TRBD1. Per the germline V gene, CDR1 is MNHEY and CDR2 is SMNVEV (reference sequence). V was pared by 4 bases and J by 1 base, with 4 bases of the junction left unmatched. The CDR3 runs 15 residues. Written as DNA, the CDR3 is TGTGCCAGCAGTTCCCTGACAGGGGGTAACTATGGCTACACCTTC. Protein sequence: CASSSLTGGNYGYTF.

J is TRBJ2-4 and V is TRBV30, with D unclear. Looked up from germline, CDR1 is GTSNPN and CDR2 is SVGIG (reference sequence). V was cut by 0 bases and J by 0 bases, with 12 bases left in between. There are 16 residues in the CDR3. The CDR3 loop is CAWSVQTELAKNIQYF. CDR3 sequence (DNA): TGTGCCTGGAGTGTACAAACTGAGCTAGCCAAAAACATTCAGTACTTC. Full variable domain (rest looked up from reference TRBV30 and TRBJ2-4): SQTIHQWPATLVQPVGSPLSLECTVEGTSNPNLYWYRQAAGRGLQLLFYSVGIGQISSEVPQNLSASRPQDRQFILSSKKLLLSDSGFYLCAWSVQTELAKNIQYFGAGTRLSVL.

The rearrangement links TRBV18 to TRBJ1-1; no definite D call. The germline V gene encodes CDR1 KGHSH and CDR2 LQKENI. The V end lost 3 bases, the J end lost 7 bases, and 18 bases lay between the germline ends. CDR3 length: 15 amino acids. The CDR3 nucleotides are TGTGCCAGCTCACCCTCGTTCGGTGGTCAGGATGAAGCTTTCTTT. Its protein product is CASSPSFGGQDEAFF.

Notes on this clone: Other nucleotide sequences from this sample produce the same CDR3. The CDR3 region is CASSFSGYEQYF. CDR3 nucleotide sequence: TGTGCCAGCAGCTTTTCGGGTTACGAGCAGTACTTC. J is TRBJ2-7 and V is TRBV5-4; D is unresolved. Germline CDR1 reads SGHNT; CDR2 reads YYREEE (reference sequence). This CDR3 contains 12 residues. V lost 2 bases, J lost 4 bases, and 7 bases lay in between.

The rearrangement uses TRBV4-3 and TRBJ2-1; 9 positions match TRBD2. This CDR3 is 18 amino acids long. The V gene's germline CDR1 is LGHNA and CDR2 YSLEER. The J segment lost 0 bases and the V segment lost 0 bases, leaving 6 bases of the junction unmatched. The CDR3 bases are TGCGCCAGCAGCCAAGATTTCCTAGCGGGGAGCTCCTACAATGAGCAGTTCTTC. It encodes CASSQDFLAGSSYNEQFF.

CDR3 region: CASSSPGQWWTEAFF. CDR3 nucleotides: TGTGCCAGCAGCTCCCCGGGACAGTGGTGGACTGAAGCTTTCTTT. V and J are TRBV7-4 and TRBJ1-1, with TRBD1 identical over 7 bases. This CDR3 spans 15 amino acids. V dropped 4 bases and J dropped 5; count of bases not matched to a gene: 10. The germline V gene encodes CDR1 SGHVT and CDR2 SQSDAQ.

The chain recombines TRBV2 with TRBJ2-3, with D perhaps TRBD2 (5 bases). V was clipped by 3 bases and J by 6 bases, with 13 bases between them. The V gene's germline CDR1 is SNHLY and CDR2 FYNNEI. CDR3 size: 14 residues. The CDR3 protein is CASSDFEGADTQYF. The DNA of the CDR3 is TGTGCCAGCAGTGATTTCGAGGGTGCTGATACGCAGTATTTT.

The chain recombines TRBV5-8 with TRBJ2-3; 7 bases match TRBD2. Germline CDR1 SGHTS, CDR2 YDEGEE. V lost 3 bases and J lost 2; bases outside the gene matches: 6. CDR3 size: 15 residues. The CDR3 DNA follows: TGTGCCAGCAGCTCCCTAGCGGTAGACACAGATACGCAGTATTTT. It is translated as CASSSLAVDTDTQYF.

The chain combines TRBV30 with TRBJ1-2; 7 bases are a match to TRBD1. Germline CDR1 reads GTSNPN; CDR2 reads SVGIG (reference sequence). This CDR3 spans 17 amino acids. Trimming at V came to 4 bases and at J to 0 bases, leaving 14 bases not matched to a gene. The CDR3 DNA reads TGTGCCTGGACCGACGGGACAGATATATCTACTAACTATGGCTACACCTTC. Translating gives CAWTDGTDISTNYGYTF.

The chain employs TRBV28 and TRBJ1-2; 9 bases are a match to TRBD1. The CDR3 is 15 amino acids. CDR1 is MDHEN, CDR2 SYDVKM, per germline. J was trimmed by 4 bases and V by 5 bases; bases with no gene match: 8. The CDR3 nucleotides are TGTGCCAGCAGTCCGACAGGGGGTATTTTCTATGGCTACACCTTC. This encodes CASSPTGGIFYGYTF.

The chain is built from TRBV18 and TRBJ1-4; the match to TRBD1 covers 8 bases. CDR3 length: 11 amino acids. In germline, CDR1 is KGHSH, CDR2 LQKENI. V shed 8 bases and J 13 bases; nucleotides not matched to a gene: 6. DNA of the CDR3: TGTGCCAGCCGGAGGGACAGGATACTGTTTTTT. Translating gives CASRRDRILFF.

The J gene is TRBJ2-1, the V gene TRBV2, with 10 nucleotides matching TRBD2. The CDR3 extends over 14 amino acids. CDR1 SNHLY and CDR2 FYNNEI come from the germline V gene. The J segment lost 9 bases and the V segment lost 8 bases, leaving 10 bases of the junction unmatched. In nucleotides, the CDR3 is TGTGCCAGCGCACCTAGCGGGAGATCGGGTGAGCAGTTCTTC. Protein: CASAPSGRSGEQFF.

The chain uses TRBV13 and TRBJ1-1; a weak D match, TRBD1 (5 bases). The V gene lost 4 bases and the J gene lost 5 bases, with 8 bases spanning the gap. Per germline, CDR1 PRHDT and CDR2 FYEKMQ (reference sequence). The CDR3 consists of 12 residues. In DNA, the CDR3 is TGTGCCAGCAGCTACGGACAAACTGAAGCTTTCTTT. Amino acid sequence: CASSYGQTEAFF.